Presented here are 10 T cell receptor beta chains from one specimen sequenced in a study of somatic mutations in cytotoxic T cells in rheumatoid arthritis. Profiling relied on immunoSEQ multiplex PCR, and the TCRdb table lists in-frame clones only, not all of them. There are some 7,300 clones in the sample; about three quarters occur only once, and around a third lies in the top ten. The sample comprised CD8+ T cells sorted from blood. Source of these receptors: a woman aged 60-75 years in good health.

The chain joins TRBV19 to TRBJ1-1; D perhaps matches TRBD1 (5 bases). Germline V gene lookup returns CDR1 LNHDA and CDR2 SQIVND (reference sequence). The CDR3 has 16 amino acids. The V and J ends lost 3 bases and 0 bases respectively, with 14 bases between them. In DNA form, the CDR3 reads TGTGCCAGTAGTATCCTGGGGCCTCCTCTGAACACTGAAGCTTTCTTT. Protein product: CASSILGPPLNTEAFF.

This clone was found a few times. The genes are TRBV6-1 and TRBJ1-6, with D possibly being TRBD1 (6 bases). Germline lookup yields CDR1 MNHNS and CDR2 SASEGT. Trimming stripped 4 bases from V and 0 bases from J, with 7 bases between. This CDR3 is built from 15 residues. This chain's CDR3 is CASSADSSYNSPLHF. CDR3 sequence (DNA): TGTGCCAGCAGTGCGGACAGCTCCTATAATTCACCCCTCCACTTT.

This sequence joins TRBV11-2 and TRBJ2-7; 8 bases are a match to TRBD2. Trimming took 5 bases from V and 2 from J; bases not matched to a gene: 11. The CDR3 extends over 16 amino acids. Looked up from germline, CDR1 is SGHAT and CDR2 is FQNNGV. The CDR3 DNA sequence: TGTGCCAGCAGCCGCCGGGAGGGGGGCCCAACCTACGAGCAGTACTTC. Protein: CASSRREGGPTYEQYF. The full variable domain, in which reference TRBV11-2 and TRBJ2-7 provide the parts outside the CDR3, is EAGVAQSPRYKIIEKRQSVAFWCNPISGHATLYWYQQILGQGPKLLIQFQNNGVVDDSQLPKDRFSAERLKGVDSTLKIQPAKLEDSAVYLCASSRREGGPTYEQYFGPGTRLTVT.

The chain couples TRBV29-1 to TRBJ2-5; 13 bases are a match to TRBD2. This CDR3 has 15 amino acids. The J segment lost 6 bases and the V segment lost 6 bases, leaving 10 bases of the junction unmatched. The germline V gene encodes CDR1 SQVTM and CDR2 ANQGSEA. CDR3: CSVGGRTSGRKTQYF. The CDR3, as DNA: TGCAGCGTCGGGGGACGGACTAGCGGGAGAAAGACCCAGTACTTC. The variable domain in full, with the rest retrieved from reference TRBV29-1 and TRBJ2-5, is SAVISQKPSRDICQRGTSLTIQCQVDSQVTMMFWYRQQPGQSLTLIATANQGSEATYESGFVIDKFPISRPNLTFSTLTVSNMSPEDSSIYLCSVGGRTSGRKTQYFGPGTRLLVL.

The chain carries TRBV5-1 and TRBJ2-5; TRBD2 matches at 14 bases. Trimming at V came to 2 bases and at J to 2 bases, leaving 14 bases not matched to a gene. Germline V gene data show CDR1 as SGHRS and CDR2 as YFSETQ. The CDR3 runs to 20 residues. Here the CDR3 DNA reads TGCGCCAGCAGCTTCAACTCGCCGTCCGGGACTAGCGGGGGTCAAGAGACCCAGTACTTC. This gives the protein CASSFNSPSGTSGGQETQYF.

This rearrangement joins TRBV2 to TRBJ2-3, with D tentatively TRBD2 (6 bases). V lost 3 bases to trimming and J lost 0 bases, with 10 bases between them. The CDR3 runs to 15 residues. CDR1 is SNHLY, CDR2 FYNNEI, per germline. CDR3 nucleotide sequence: TGTGCCAGCAGTGACGGGGGAACTAGCACAGATACGCAGTATTTT. Residues: CASSDGGTSTDTQYF. The full variable domain, rest sourced from reference TRBV2 and TRBJ2-3, is EPEVTQTPSHQVTQMGQEVILRCVPISNHLYFYWYRQILGQKVEFLVSFYNNEISEKSEIFDDQFSVERPDGSNFTLKIRSTKLEDSAMYFCASSDGGTSTDTQYFGPGTRLTVL.

The chain is built from TRBV19 and TRBJ1-2; D gene uncertain. V shed 7 bases and J shed 3 bases, with 15 bases lying between them. This CDR3 comprises 14 residues. Germline-derived CDR1 and CDR2 are LNHDA and SQIVND (reference sequence). The CDR3 nucleotides are TGTGCCAGTACCGGGTCAGTGTTGTACTATGGCTACACCTTC. Amino acids: CASTGSVLYYGYTF.

The gene calls are TRBV13 and TRBJ1-1, with D unresolved. The ends were cut back, 5 bases at V and 1 base at J, with 11 bases in the middle. The germline V gene has CDR1 PRHDT and CDR2 FYEKMQ (reference sequence). CDR3 length: 14 amino acids. CDR3: CASSGGIPNTEAFF. The CDR3 nucleotides are TGTGCCAGCAGCGGCGGGATTCCGAACACTGAAGCTTTCTTT.

V and J are TRBV7-8 and TRBJ1-5; TRBD1 might be the D (6 bases). Germline V gene sequence: CDR1 SGHVS, CDR2 FQNEAQ. Trimming took off 3 bases at V and 7 bases at J, with 13 bases between the two ends. The CDR3 sequence is 14 residues long. The CDR3 spells CASSFTGMGQPQHF. In DNA, the CDR3 is TGTGCCAGCAGCTTTACAGGGATGGGGCAGCCCCAGCATTTT.

The V call is TRBV4-3, the J call TRBJ2-7; 12 nucleotides agree with TRBD2. The trim removed 1 base at V and 6 bases at J, leaving 7 bases unmatched. The CDR3 totals 16 residues. The germline gives CDR1 LGHNA, CDR2 YSLEER. In DNA form, the CDR3 reads TGCGCCAGCAGCCAAGCACCGACTAGCGGGAGTGGCGAGCAGTACTTC. It encodes CASSQAPTSGSGEQYF.